This entry lists 17 T cell receptor beta chains sequenced from one sample in a study of post-analysis software for immune sequencing data. Notes on the study in general: Four to six TRBV segments were more frequent in patients than controls; TRBV5-6, TRBV5-1 and TRBV20-1 belonged to this group.

The TCR beta cDNA libraries contained unique molecular identifiers. Via MiXCR, TCRdb re-called the PCR reads, giving one row per CDR3 protein. The sample carries some 800,000 distinct CDR3 sequences, under 60% recorded once. The antigens of these receptors remain unknown. Sample: blood. These receptors came from a girl between 10 and 17 years old with multiple sclerosis.

The V gene is TRBV27, the J gene TRBJ2-1; no firm D call. Germline lookup yields CDR1 MNHEY and CDR2 SMNVEV (reference sequence). Between the trimmed V and J ends, which lost 3 bases and 5 bases, there was a span of 8 bases. The CDR3 runs 13 residues. CDR3 in DNA: TGTGCCAGCAGTTTTACGGCTAACAATGAGCAGTTCTTC. Translation: CASSFTANNEQFF.

The J gene is TRBJ2-2, the V gene TRBV20-1; a possible D gene is TRBD2 (6 bases). CDR1 and CDR2 from the germline V gene are DFQATT and SNEGSKA (reference sequence). This CDR3 contains 17 residues. V lost 0 bases, J lost 7 bases, and 21 bases lay in between. The CDR3 loop is CSARDHKRASDGGELFF. The CDR3 DNA sequence: TGCAGTGCTAGAGACCATAAGAGGGCTAGCGATGGCGGGGAGCTGTTTTTT.

There are many counts of this clonotype. The V and J genes are TRBV29-1 and TRBJ1-1; D unresolved. V was clipped by 1 base and J by 11 bases, with 23 bases between them. Germline lookup yields CDR1 SQVTM and CDR2 ANQGSEA. This CDR3 comprises 15 residues. This chain's CDR3 is CSVEAPTVSALEAFF. The CDR3 bases are TGCAGCGTTGAAGCCCCTACTGTCAGTGCCCTTGAGGCTTTCTTT.

This chain links TRBV3-1 with TRBJ2-1; 7 bases match TRBD2. There are 15 residues in the CDR3. Trimming removed 1 base from V and 8 bases from J; junction bases left unmatched: 8. Germline V CDR1 and CDR2: LGHDT, YNNKEL (reference sequence). The DNA for the CDR3 is TGTGCCAGCAGCCAAGGACTATGGACTAGTGATGAGCAGTTCTTC. Its protein is CASSQGLWTSDEQFF.

The genes are TRBV5-5 and TRBJ2-4, with 8 bases lining up with TRBD1. Judging by the DNA end, TRBJ2-5 fits better; the J call may be wrong. The CDR3 runs to 13 residues. From germline, CDR1 is SGHKS and CDR2 YYEKEE (reference sequence). CDR3 sequence reads: CATAQGARETQYF. For the CDR3, the DNA is TGTGCCACTGCCCAGGGGGCTCGGGAGACCCAGTACTTC.

This chain joins TRBV7-2 and TRBJ2-1; D assignment may be TRBD1 or TRBD2 (5 bases each). In germline, CDR1 is SGHTA, CDR2 FQGNSA. The CDR3 length is 13 residues. With 7 bases removed from V and 8 bases from J, the gap between germline ends came to 15 bases. The CDR3 nucleotides read TGTGCCAGCACCCTAGGGATGGGGGATGAGCAGTTCTTC. Its translation is CASTLGMGDEQFF.

This clonotype has a handful of counts. The gene calls are TRBV9 and TRBJ2-3, with TRBD2 as a possible D gene (5 bases). Germline CDR1 reads SGDLS; CDR2 reads YYNGEE. The CDR3 loop spans 14 amino acids. The V and J ends lost 4 bases and 2 bases respectively, with 11 bases between them. The CDR3 DNA is TGTGCCAGCAGCTTCCGGGAACTCACAGATACGCAGTATTTT. Translation gives CASSFRELTDTQYF.

The chain joins TRBV5-6 to TRBJ1-2; 7 bases are shared with TRBD1. From germline, CDR1 is SGHDT and CDR2 YYEEEE. Trimming at V came to 0 bases and at J to 4 bases, leaving 6 bases not matched to a gene. The length of the CDR3 is 15 residues. The CDR3 loop reads CASSLGGGEIYGYTF. CDR3 coding DNA: TGTGCCAGCAGCTTGGGAGGGGGCGAGATCTATGGCTACACCTTC.

The chain links TRBV7-3 to TRBJ2-5; 9 nucleotides align to TRBD2. The CDR3 contains 16 residues. Trimming took 3 bases from V and 2 from J; bases not matched to a gene: 7. In germline, CDR1 is SGHTA, CDR2 FQGTGA. The CDR3 DNA is TGTGCCAGCAGCTTCGGTCCTCTAGCGGGGCAAGAGACCCAGTACTTC. Translation gives CASSFGPLAGQETQYF.

In this sample, this clonotype turned up a few times. The chain is built from TRBV29-1 and TRBJ2-1; either TRBD1 or TRBD2 may supply D (5 bases each). Germline V gives CDR1 SQVTM, CDR2 ANQGSEA. This CDR3 has 15 amino acids. Trimming removed 6 bases from V and 4 bases from J, with 19 bases in between. In DNA, the CDR3 is TGCAGCGTACCCGGTAAGGGACCCTCGTACAATGAGCAGTTCTTC. Amino acid sequence: CSVPGKGPSYNEQFF.

The chain carries TRBV20-1 and TRBJ2-7; TRBD1 matches at 7 bases. The CDR3 length is 15 residues. With 0 bases clipped from V and 3 bases from J, the junction kept 8 bases outside the gene matches. Germline V gene data show CDR1 as DFQATT and CDR2 as SNEGSKA (reference sequence). The CDR3 region has the DNA TGCAGTGCTAGAGACGAGGGGGCGCCCCTCTACGAGCAGTACTTC. Its translation is CSARDEGAPLYEQYF.

The chain combines TRBV30 with TRBJ2-3; D call uncertain. V was cut by 0 bases and J by 1 base, with 5 bases left in between. The CDR3 has 13 residues. CDR1 and CDR2 (germline): GTSNPN, SVGIG (reference sequence). The CDR3 DNA is TGTGCCTGGAGTGTATGGGGCACAGATACGCAGTATTTT. It codes for CAWSVWGTDTQYF.

The V gene is TRBV29-1, the J gene TRBJ2-3; 8 nucleotides align to TRBD2. The junction had 1 base not matched to a gene; V was cut back by 2 bases and J by 3 bases. This CDR3 has 13 amino acids. Germline CDR1 reads SQVTM; CDR2 reads ANQGSEA. This CDR3 is CSVEPGGTDTQYF. Written as DNA, the CDR3 is TGCAGCGTTGAACCGGGGGGGACAGATACGCAGTATTTT.

The genes are TRBV28 and TRBJ2-1; D not certain. The V end was cut by 2 bases, the J end by 8 bases, with 13 bases between. Germline V CDR1 and CDR2: MDHEN, SYDVKM. This CDR3 is built from 14 residues. As DNA, the CDR3 is TGTGCCAGCAGTTTACTGGTACCCCAGGATGAGCAGTTCTTC. Protein: CASSLLVPQDEQFF.

This clonotype was recorded only once. The gene calls are TRBV7-9 and TRBJ2-7; D assignment may be TRBD1 or TRBD2 (7 bases each). Germline-derived CDR1 and CDR2 are SEHNR and FQNEAQ (reference sequence). This CDR3 region has 16 residues. Trimming took off 5 bases at V and 2 bases at J, with 19 bases between the two ends. The CDR3: CASSPRGEGATYEQYF. The CDR3 nucleotides are TGTGCCAGCAGCCCGAGGGGGGAGGGGGCCACCTACGAGCAGTACTTC.

This chain joins TRBV3-1 and TRBJ1-4, with 9 bases identical to TRBD1. The CDR3 is 16 residues long. V lost 1 base and J lost 7; bases outside the gene matches: 7. The germline V gene has CDR1 LGHDT and CDR2 YNNKEL (reference sequence). The CDR3 is CASSQGDRGIFEKLFF. The CDR3 DNA is TGTGCCAGCAGCCAAGGAGACAGGGGGATTTTTGAAAAACTGTTTTTT.

Concerning this clonotype itself: At one end, the junction sequence differs from germline, possibly due to a read error. The J gene is TRBJ2-5, the V gene TRBV6-2 or TRBV6-3; D might be TRBD1 or TRBD2, each matching 5 bases. Germline V gene lookup returns CDR1 MNHEY and CDR2 SVGEGT. The CDR3 runs to 16 residues. The CDR3 DNA reads as TGTGCCAGCAGTTACCCGGCCACCGGGACCCAAGGGACCCAGTACTTC. It codes for CASSYPATGTQGTQYF.